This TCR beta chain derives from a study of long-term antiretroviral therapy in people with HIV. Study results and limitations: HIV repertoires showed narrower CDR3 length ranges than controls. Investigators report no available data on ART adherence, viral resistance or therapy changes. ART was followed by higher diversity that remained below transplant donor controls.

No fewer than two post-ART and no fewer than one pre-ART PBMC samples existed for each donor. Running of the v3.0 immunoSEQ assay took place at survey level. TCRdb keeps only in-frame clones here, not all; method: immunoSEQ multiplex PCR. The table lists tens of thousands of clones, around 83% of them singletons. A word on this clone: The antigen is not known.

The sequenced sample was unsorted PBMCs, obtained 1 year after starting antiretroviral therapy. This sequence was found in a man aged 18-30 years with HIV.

In DNA form, the CDR3 reads TGTGCCAGCAGCTTAGTGACAGGGGGGACAAACATTCAGTACTTC. It codes for CASSLVTGGTNIQYF. The gene calls are TRBV7-9 and TRBJ2-4; 9 bases fit TRBD1. V shed 1 base, J shed 6 bases, and the junction held 4 bases outside the gene matches. Per germline, CDR1 SEHNR and CDR2 FQNEAQ (reference sequence). The CDR3 extends over 15 amino acids.